The T cell receptor (beta chain) under discussion was sequenced for a study of post-analysis software for immune sequencing data. This clonotype was seen a handful of times. Antigen specificity is unknown. Unique-molecular-identifier-tagged TCR beta cDNA libraries were used. TCRdb ran MiXCR on the PCR reads and lists one entry per CDR3 protein. The profile shows 750,000 to 950,000 distinct CDR3 sequences, about 57% of them singletons. Study-wide points: Patients carried 4 or 5 TRBV segments more frequently than controls did, and TRBV5-6, TRBV5-1 and TRBV20-1 were among them.

V was pared by 0 bases and J by 7 bases, with 8 bases between. CDR1 is SGHKS, CDR2 YYEKEE, per germline (reference sequence). This CDR3 has 12 amino acids. Source material: blood. This rearrangement joins TRBV5-5 to TRBJ2-7; D is undetermined. This receptor was identified in a girl aged 5 to 17 with multiple sclerosis. The CDR3 protein is CASSLGALEQYF. The CDR3 DNA sequence: TGTGCCAGCAGCTTGGGGGCTTTGGAGCAGTACTTC.